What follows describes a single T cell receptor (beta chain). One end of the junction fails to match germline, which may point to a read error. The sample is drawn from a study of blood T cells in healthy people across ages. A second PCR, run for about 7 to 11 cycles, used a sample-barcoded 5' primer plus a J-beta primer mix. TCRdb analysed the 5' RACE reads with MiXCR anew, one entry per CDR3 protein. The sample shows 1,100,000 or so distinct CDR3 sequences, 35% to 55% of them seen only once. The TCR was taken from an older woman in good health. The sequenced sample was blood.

The CDR3 loop reads CACSQEGGAGNTQYF. In DNA, the CDR3 is TGTGCCTGCAGCCAAGAGGGCGGAGCCGGGAATACGCAGTATTTT. The gene calls are TRBV3-1 and TRBJ2-3; TRBD2 is a possible D gene (5 bases). The CDR3 loop spans 15 amino acids. Looked up from germline, CDR1 is LGHDT and CDR2 is YNNKEL (reference sequence).